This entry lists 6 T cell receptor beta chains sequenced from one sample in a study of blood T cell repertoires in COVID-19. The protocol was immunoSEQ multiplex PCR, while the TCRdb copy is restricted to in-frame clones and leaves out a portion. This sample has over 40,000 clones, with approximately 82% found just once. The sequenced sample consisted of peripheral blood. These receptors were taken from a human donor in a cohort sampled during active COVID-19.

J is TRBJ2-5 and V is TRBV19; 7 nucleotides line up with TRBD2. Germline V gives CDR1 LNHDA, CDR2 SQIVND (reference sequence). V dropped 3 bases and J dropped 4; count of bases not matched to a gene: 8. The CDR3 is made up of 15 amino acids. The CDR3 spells CASSISGMGGETQYF. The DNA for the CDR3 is TGTGCCAGTAGTATCAGCGGGATGGGAGGAGAGACCCAGTACTTC.

Here the CDR3 DNA reads TGTGCCAGCAGCCAAGATAGGTCTAGCGGGAGAGGAAAGACCCAGTACTTC. Its translation is CASSQDRSSGRGKTQYF. The chain recombines TRBV3-1 (or the pseudogene TRBV3-2) with TRBJ2-5, with 10 bases lining up with TRBD2. This CDR3 spans 17 amino acids. The germline CDR1 and CDR2 sequences are LGHDT and YNNKEL (reference sequence). Unmatched junction bases numbered 10, after V lost 0 bases and J lost 6 bases.

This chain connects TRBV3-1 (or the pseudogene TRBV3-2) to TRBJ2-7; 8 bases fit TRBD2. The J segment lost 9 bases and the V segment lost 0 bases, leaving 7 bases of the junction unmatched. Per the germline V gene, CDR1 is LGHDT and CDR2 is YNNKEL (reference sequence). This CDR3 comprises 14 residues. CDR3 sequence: CASSQDTGRAGQYF. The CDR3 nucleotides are TGTGCCAGCAGCCAAGATACCGGGAGGGCCGGGCAGTACTTC.

The CDR3 DNA sequence: TGTGCCAGCAGTTTAGGCCTGAAGAACACTGAAGCTTTCTTT. Translation: CASSLGLKNTEAFF. The J gene is TRBJ1-1, the V gene TRBV27; no reliable D call. V lost 2 bases, J lost 1 base, and 8 bases lay in between. The V gene's germline CDR1 is MNHEY and CDR2 SMNVEV (reference sequence). This CDR3 comprises 14 residues.

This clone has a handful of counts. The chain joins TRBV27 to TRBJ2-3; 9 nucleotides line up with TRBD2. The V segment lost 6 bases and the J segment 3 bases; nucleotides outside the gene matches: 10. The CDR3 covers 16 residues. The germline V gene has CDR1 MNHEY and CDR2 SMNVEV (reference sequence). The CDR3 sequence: CASSHLSGSGTDTQYF. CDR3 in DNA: TGTGCCAGCAGCCACCTTAGCGGGAGTGGTACAGATACGCAGTATTTT.

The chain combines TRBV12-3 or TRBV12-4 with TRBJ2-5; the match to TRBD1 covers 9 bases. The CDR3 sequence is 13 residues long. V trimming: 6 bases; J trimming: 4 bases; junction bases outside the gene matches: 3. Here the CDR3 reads CASSKDRGETQYF. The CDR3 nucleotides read TGTGCCAGCAGCAAGGACAGGGGAGAGACCCAGTACTTC.